The 27 T cell receptor beta chains in this list originate from one sample, sequenced in a study of response to subunit inactivated influenza vaccine. TCRdb reprocessed the RT-PCR reads via MiXCR and lists one record per CDR3 protein. The top ten clones hold 6.5% to 8.5% of a sample with 650,000 to 850,000 distinct CDR3 sequences, approximately 15% of them seen once. The source material was PBMCs from blood, sampled 14 to 15 days before vaccination. The receptor source for this set is a man in his fifties or sixties who received an inactivated influenza vaccine.

The V gene is TRBV6-1, the J gene TRBJ2-6; 7 bases are a match to TRBD2. J lost 0 bases, V lost 6 bases, and 11 bases had no gene match. Germline CDR1 MNHNS, CDR2 SASEGT. The CDR3 is made up of 18 amino acids. The CDR3 DNA reads TGTGCCAGCAGACCCGTTTCTTGCGGGAGCTCTGGGGCCAACGTCCTGACTTTC. It translates to CASRPVSCGSSGANVLTF.

The chain joins TRBV30 to TRBJ1-6; D might be TRBD1 (6 bases). CDR3 size: 14 residues. The germline gives CDR1 GTSNPN, CDR2 SVGIG (reference sequence). Between the trimmed V and J ends, which lost 5 bases and 10 bases, there was a span of 18 bases. The DNA for the CDR3 is TGTGCCTGGGATCGGGGGGGCGCGGAATCACCCCTCCACTTT. Amino acids: CAWDRGGAESPLHF.

This clonotype has just one count. The chain is built from TRBV21-1 and TRBJ2-1; the table assigns TRBD2, which was not confirmed against the DNA. TRBV21-1 constitutes a pseudogene. The length of the CDR3 is 17 residues. Written as DNA, the CDR3 is TGTGCCAGTCGTTACGGGCGCGGGGGGGCCTCCTACAATGAGCAGTTCTTC. Residues: CASRYGRGGASYNEQFF.

This clonotype was seen a few times. The J gene is TRBJ1-1, the V gene TRBV7-8, with TRBD1 identical over 8 bases. Unmatched junction bases numbered 0, after V lost 4 bases and J lost 5 bases. The CDR3 is 12 amino acids. Germline loops: CDR1 SGHVS, CDR2 FQNEAQ. Written as DNA, the CDR3 is TGTGCCAGCAGCTGGACAGGGACTGAAGCTTTCTTT. Encoded protein: CASSWTGTEAFF.

This clonotype came up a few times. The V call is TRBV5-1, the J call TRBJ2-6; D is undetermined. Germline values: CDR1 SGHRS, CDR2 YFSETQ. The CDR3 is 16 residues long. V shed 4 bases and J shed 0 bases, with 11 bases lying between them. The CDR3 DNA is TGCGCCAGCAGCCTCAAGGGTAACTCTGGGGCCAACGTCCTGACTTTC. Translation: CASSLKGNSGANVLTF.

The J gene is TRBJ2-1, the V gene TRBV20-1, with D possibly being TRBD1 (6 bases). This CDR3 contains 14 residues. Trimming removed 6 bases from V and 2 bases from J, with 14 bases in between. CDR1 is DFQATT, CDR2 SNEGSKA, per germline (reference sequence). The CDR3 coding sequence is TGCAGTGCCATTGGTCAGGGGACCTACAATGAGCAGTTCTTC. It specifies CSAIGQGTYNEQFF.

This clonotype was picked up many times. The chain joins TRBV12-3 or TRBV12-4 to TRBJ2-1; 8 nucleotides align to TRBD2. The CDR3 is 14 amino acids. V lost 7 bases and J lost 0; bases outside the gene matches: 2. As DNA, the CDR3 is TGTGCCAGCAAGAGCGGGGGCTCCTACAATGAGCAGTTCTTC. This sequence encodes CASKSGGSYNEQFF.

This clonotype was detected a few times. The chain joins TRBV30 to TRBJ1-2; D is perhaps TRBD1 (6 bases). V dropped 0 bases and J dropped 5 bases, with 10 bases sitting between them. The germline gives CDR1 GTSNPN, CDR2 SVGIG (reference sequence). The CDR3 length is 13 residues. CDR3 region: CAWSVGTTYGYTF. The CDR3 nucleotides are TGTGCCTGGAGTGTAGGGACAACTTATGGCTACACCTTC.

V usage is TRBV6-2 or TRBV6-3 and J usage is TRBJ2-1; 12 bases align to TRBD2. Germline trimming cut 10 bases from V and 7 bases from J; bases unmatched to any gene: 8. The CDR3 sequence is 14 residues long. CDR1 and CDR2 from the germline V gene are MNHEY and SVGEGT. CDR3 in amino acids: CAIRLAGVGNEQFF. The CDR3 DNA is TGTGCCATCCGACTAGCGGGAGTTGGTAATGAGCAGTTCTTC.

This clonotype was seen a few times. The chain has TRBV20-1 and TRBJ1-2; possibly TRBD1 for D (6 bases). The V gene lost 1 base and the J gene lost 2 bases, with 8 bases spanning the gap. Germline-derived CDR1 and CDR2 are DFQATT and SNEGSKA (reference sequence). This CDR3 has 13 residues. In DNA form, the CDR3 reads TGCAGTGCTAGAGGACAGGAGAACTATGGCTACACCTTC. It is translated as CSARGQENYGYTF.

The chain links TRBV5-1 to TRBJ2-1, with TRBD2 matching over 9 bases. This CDR3 region has 15 residues. J lost 6 bases, V lost 0 bases, and 4 bases had no gene match. CDR1 is SGHRS and CDR2 is YFSETQ in the germline V gene. The CDR3 is CASSLGRGGFNEQFF. The CDR3 bases are TGCGCCAGCAGCTTGGGGCGGGGGGGCTTCAATGAGCAGTTCTTC.

This clonotype was detected only a few times. The chain couples TRBV10-2 to TRBJ1-6; TRBD1 matches 8 bases. Germline V gives CDR1 WSHSY, CDR2 SAAADI. The CDR3 has 16 residues. After removal of 1 base from V and 10 bases from J, the junction contained 9 bases not matched to a gene. CDR3 region: CASSEFQTGVGSPLHF. The CDR3 DNA follows: TGCGCCAGCAGTGAGTTCCAGACAGGGGTAGGGTCACCCCTCCACTTT.

This clonotype was seen more than once but under ten times. The chain recombines TRBV5-1 with TRBJ2-3, with 9 bases fitting TRBD2. CDR3 length: 14 amino acids. With 4 bases clipped from V and 4 bases from J, the junction kept 4 bases outside the gene matches. Germline V gene data show CDR1 as SGHRS and CDR2 as YFSETQ. The CDR3 is CASSPTSGPDTQYF. CDR3 sequence (DNA): TGCGCCAGCAGCCCGACTAGCGGTCCAGATACGCAGTATTTT.

This clonotype has more than one count but fewer than ten. This rearrangement joins TRBV20-1 to TRBJ2-3; D may correspond to TRBD1 or TRBD2 (6 bases each). The CDR3 sequence is 16 residues long. Trimming stripped 3 bases from V and 2 bases from J, with 18 bases between. CDR1 and CDR2 from the germline V gene are DFQATT and SNEGSKA (reference sequence). CDR3 region: CSASGGFKTFTDTQYF. In DNA, the CDR3 is TGCAGTGCTAGCGGGGGCTTCAAAACCTTCACAGATACGCAGTATTTT.

This clonotype was counted between two and nine times. J is TRBJ2-2 and V is TRBV20-1, with a possible D match to TRBD1 (5 bases). From germline, CDR1 is DFQATT and CDR2 SNEGSKA (reference sequence). V lost 3 bases and J 3 bases, leaving 8 bases between the germline ends. The CDR3 runs to 13 residues. The CDR3 is CSARGRDTGELFF. As DNA, the CDR3 is TGCAGTGCTAGGGGCAGGGACACCGGGGAGCTGTTTTTT.

This chain uses TRBV27 with TRBJ2-1; 7 bases align to TRBD2. V lost 8 bases to trimming and J lost 2 bases; unmatched junction nucleotides: 9. This CDR3 has 15 residues. Germline-derived CDR1 and CDR2 are MNHEY and SMNVEV (reference sequence). CDR3 in amino acids: CASCSGGGAYNEQFF. The CDR3 nucleotides read TGTGCCAGCTGTTCCGGGGGAGGGGCCTACAATGAGCAGTTCTTC.

The chain carries TRBV24-1 and TRBJ2-5; D gene uncertain. The CDR3 is 11 residues long. Germline V lookup: CDR1 KGHDR, CDR2 SFDVKD. V was cut by 5 bases and J by 7 bases, with 7 bases left in between. CDR3 DNA: TGTGCCACCAGTGCGTACGGGACCCAGTACTTC. Protein product: CATSAYGTQYF.

The rearrangement uses TRBV5-4 and TRBJ2-7, with 9 bases identical to TRBD1. Germline V gene lookup returns CDR1 SGHNT and CDR2 YYREEE (reference sequence). V lost 0 bases, J lost 3 bases, and 4 bases stayed unmatched. The CDR3 extends over 15 amino acids. The CDR3 here is CASSLGTGDFYEQYF. The CDR3 coding sequence is TGTGCCAGCAGCTTGGGGACAGGGGATTTCTACGAGCAGTACTTC.

The rearrangement links TRBV28 to TRBJ2-3; TRBD2 agrees at 7 bases. Germline CDR1 is MDHEN and CDR2 is SYDVKM. The CDR3 runs to 17 residues. Germline trimming cut 2 bases from V and 4 bases from J; bases unmatched to any gene: 12. The chain's CDR3 is CASSLAGQRGGSDTQYF. The CDR3 DNA is TGTGCCAGCAGTTTAGCGGGCCAGCGGGGCGGGTCAGATACGCAGTATTTT.

This clonotype was seen a few times. This chain uses TRBV4-2 with TRBJ2-1; 15 bases match TRBD2. This CDR3 region has 17 residues. V shed 5 bases, J shed 7 bases, and the junction held 9 bases outside the gene matches. Germline V gene sequence: CDR1 LGHNA, CDR2 YNFKEQ. CDR3 region: CASSGYGTSGGWNEQFF. Written as DNA, the CDR3 is TGTGCCAGCAGCGGGTACGGGACTAGCGGGGGGTGGAATGAGCAGTTCTTC.

This clonotype was observed a few times. The V gene is TRBV11-2, the J gene TRBJ2-3; D possibly uses TRBD1 or TRBD2 (5 bases each). Trimming took 1 base from V and 0 from J, leaving 11 bases between them. Germline V gene data show CDR1 as SGHAT and CDR2 as FQNNGV. The CDR3 is 16 residues long. CDR3 bases: TGTGCCAGCAGCTTAGTTGGGGGTTCCAGCACAGATACGCAGTATTTT. Translated, it gives CASSLVGGSSTDTQYF.

The chain is built from TRBV6-5 and TRBJ1-6; D remains ambiguous. This CDR3 has 13 residues. V was cut by 2 bases and J by 6 bases, with 5 bases left in between. Germline CDR1 reads MNHEY; CDR2 reads SVGAGI. The CDR3 reads CASSYDPNSPLHF. CDR3 bases: TGTGCCAGCAGTTACGACCCTAATTCACCCCTCCACTTT.

This clonotype has just a few counts. The J gene is TRBJ1-2, the V gene TRBV7-9, with TRBD1 matching over 9 bases. The germline gives CDR1 SEHNR, CDR2 FQNEAQ (reference sequence). The ends lost 3 bases at V and 3 bases at J; junction bases unmatched: 11. This CDR3 is 17 amino acids long. CDR3 region: CASSFTGTGHQYYGYTF. The CDR3 DNA reads TGTGCCAGCAGCTTCACCGGGACAGGGCACCAATACTATGGCTACACCTTC.

This clonotype showed up just a few times. The chain combines TRBV6-2 or TRBV6-3 with TRBJ2-1; 9 bases are a match to TRBD1. CDR1 is MNHEY, CDR2 SVGEGT, per germline. The CDR3 consists of 14 residues. Losses at the gene ends were 1 base for V and 10 bases for J; bases not matched to a gene: 5. In DNA form, the CDR3 reads TGTGCCAGCAGTTACTGGGGACAGGGTGGCGAGCAGTTCTTC. This codes for CASSYWGQGGEQFF.

This clonotype has only a few counts. As DNA, the CDR3 is TGTGCCATCAGTGACGGCCGAACCAAAAACATTCAGTACTTC. This gives the protein CAISDGRTKNIQYF. The chain couples TRBV10-3 to TRBJ2-4; D gene ambiguous. Germline V gives CDR1 ENHRY, CDR2 SYGVKD. The CDR3 has 14 amino acids. Between the trimmed V and J ends, which lost 3 bases and 2 bases, there was a span of 8 bases.

This clonotype was counted ten times or more. The DNA for the CDR3 is TGCAGTGCTAGAGATACGGGGGGCGCGGACTATGGCTACACCTTC. This sequence encodes CSARDTGGADYGYTF. The chain combines TRBV20-1 with TRBJ1-2, with D perhaps TRBD1 (6 bases). V was pared by 0 bases and J by 3 bases, with 14 bases between. Germline V gene sequence: CDR1 DFQATT, CDR2 SNEGSKA (reference sequence). This CDR3 has 15 residues.

This chain joins TRBV3-1 and TRBJ2-5; either TRBD1 or TRBD2 may fit D (6 bases each). Trimming cost V 0 bases and J 6 bases, with 14 bases left between them. The CDR3 covers 15 residues. Germline loops: CDR1 LGHDT, CDR2 YNNKEL (reference sequence). CDR3 loop: CASSQESGGQKTQYF. The CDR3, as DNA: TGTGCCAGCAGCCAAGAATCTGGGGGGCAGAAGACCCAGTACTTC.